This T cell receptor (beta chain) was captured in a study of T cell responses to AZD1222 COVID-19 vaccine. With respect to this clone: What it binds is unknown.

Findings of the study overall: Recipients of two AZD1222 doses showed rising Spike-specific TCR breadth and depth. At baseline, seropositivity was found in only six or seven AZD1222 recipients. Repertoire sampling happened only post peak T cell response. Regions left unmutated in variants are reportedly the target of nearly half of spike-specific TCRs.

Germline-derived CDR1 and CDR2 are MNHEY and SVGAGI. V shed 8 bases and J shed 3 bases, with 9 bases lying between them. The CDR3 has 12 amino acids. Profiling relied on immunoSEQ multiplex PCR, and the TCRdb table lists in-frame clones only, not all of them. The profile shows some 150,000 clones, approximately 87% of them singletons. The starting material was peripheral blood, obtained 28 days after the second AZD1222 dose. The chain couples TRBV6-5 to TRBJ2-3, with D hard to call. This TCR derives from an adult who received the AZD1222 COVID-19 vaccine. CDR3 coding DNA: TGTGCCAGCGGTCCTACTACAGATACGCAGTATTTT. This sequence encodes CASGPTTDTQYF.